This T cell receptor (beta chain) was retrieved from a study of shared clonotypes between healthy human individuals. Remarks on this clone: Its target is not known.

Study-wide findings and caveats: Several donors had roughly 5% of their naive CD4 clonotypes in common.

Profiling relied on immunoSEQ multiplex PCR, and the TCRdb table lists in-frame clones only, not all of them. Of a few million clones detected, around 92% appear once; the ten largest clones hold about 0.41%. The V segment lost 6 bases and the J segment 4 bases; nucleotides outside the gene matches: 4. This CDR3 is 13 amino acids long. Germline V gene lookup returns CDR1 SSHAT and CDR2 FNYEAQ (reference sequence). Recent acute infections and vaccinations were absent in the healthy HIV-negative adult donors. The chain links TRBV7-7 to TRBJ2-5; 8 nucleotides agree with TRBD1. This clonotype originated in a man aged 18-30 years in good health. Some clones in this sample may be carry-over from other donors' samples. Sequencing was performed on naive CD4+ T cells from PBMCs. Subset defined: CD45RA+ positively selected. In nucleotides, the CDR3 is TGTGCCAGCAGGCGGACAGGGTCAGAGACCCAGTACTTC. This translates into CASRRTGSETQYF.